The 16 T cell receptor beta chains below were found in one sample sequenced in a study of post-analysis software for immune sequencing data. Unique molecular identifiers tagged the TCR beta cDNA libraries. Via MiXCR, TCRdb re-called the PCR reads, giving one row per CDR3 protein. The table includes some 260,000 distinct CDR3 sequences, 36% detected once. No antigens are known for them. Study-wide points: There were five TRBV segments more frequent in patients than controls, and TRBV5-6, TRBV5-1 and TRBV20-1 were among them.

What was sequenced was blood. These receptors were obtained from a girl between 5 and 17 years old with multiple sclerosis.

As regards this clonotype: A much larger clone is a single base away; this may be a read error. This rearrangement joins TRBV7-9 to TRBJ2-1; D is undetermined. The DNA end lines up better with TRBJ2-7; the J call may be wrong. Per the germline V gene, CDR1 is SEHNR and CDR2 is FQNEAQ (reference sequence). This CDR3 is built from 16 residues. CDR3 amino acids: CASSPVSTKNYNEQYF. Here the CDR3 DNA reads TGTGCCAGCAGCCCTGTGTCCACCAAAAACTACAATGAGCAGTACTTC.

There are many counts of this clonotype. CDR3 DNA sequence: TGCAGCGCCAGAGCGGGAGGGGTTAATGAGCAGTTCTTC. It codes for CSARAGGVNEQFF. The rearrangement links TRBV29-1 to TRBJ2-1, with 10 positions matching TRBD2. The length of the CDR3 is 13 residues. Trimming took 7 bases from V and 7 from J; bases not matched to a gene: 7. Germline V gene sequence: CDR1 SQVTM, CDR2 ANQGSEA.

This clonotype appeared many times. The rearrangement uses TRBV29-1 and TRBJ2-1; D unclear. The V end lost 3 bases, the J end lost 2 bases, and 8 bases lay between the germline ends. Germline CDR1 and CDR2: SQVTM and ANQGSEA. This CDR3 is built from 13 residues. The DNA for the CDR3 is TGCAGCGTTGATTCCCTCCCCTACAATGAGCAGTTCTTC. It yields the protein CSVDSLPYNEQFF.

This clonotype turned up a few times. As DNA, the CDR3 is TGTGCCAGCAGCCATACAGGGACGGGTGGCACTGAAGCTTTCTTT. Its protein is CASSHTGTGGTEAFF. The chain couples TRBV14 to TRBJ1-1; D might be TRBD1 (6 bases). In germline, CDR1 is SGHDN, CDR2 FVKESK. CDR3 size: 15 residues. V gave up 3 bases and J gave up 4 bases, with 15 bases separating them.

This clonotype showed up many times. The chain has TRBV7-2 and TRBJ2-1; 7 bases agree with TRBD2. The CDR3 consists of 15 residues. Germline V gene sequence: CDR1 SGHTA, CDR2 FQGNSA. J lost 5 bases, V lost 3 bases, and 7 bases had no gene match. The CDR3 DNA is TGTGCCAGCAGCTTTGTTAGCGGGCCTAACAATGAGCAGTTCTTC. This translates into CASSFVSGPNNEQFF.

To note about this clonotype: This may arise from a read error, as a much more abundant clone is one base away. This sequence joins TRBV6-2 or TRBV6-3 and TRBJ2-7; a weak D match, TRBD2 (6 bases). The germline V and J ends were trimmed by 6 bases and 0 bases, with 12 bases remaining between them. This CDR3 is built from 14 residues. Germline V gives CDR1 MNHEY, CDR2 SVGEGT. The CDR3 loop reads CASSLRGYSYEQYF. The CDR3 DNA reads TGTGCCAGCAGCCTACGGGGGTACTCCTACGAGCAGTACTTC.

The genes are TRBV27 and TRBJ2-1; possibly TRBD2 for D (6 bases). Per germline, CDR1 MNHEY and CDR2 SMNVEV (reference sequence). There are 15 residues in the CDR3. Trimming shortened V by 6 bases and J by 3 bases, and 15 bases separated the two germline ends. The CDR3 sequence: CASRTGRESYNEQFF. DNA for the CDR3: TGTGCCAGCAGGACGGGCCGGGAGAGCTACAATGAGCAGTTCTTC.

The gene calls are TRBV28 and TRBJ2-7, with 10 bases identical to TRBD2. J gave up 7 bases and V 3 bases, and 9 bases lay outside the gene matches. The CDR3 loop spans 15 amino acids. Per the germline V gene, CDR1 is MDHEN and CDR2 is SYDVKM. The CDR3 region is CASSFPAGGLNEQYF. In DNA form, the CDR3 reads TGTGCCAGCAGTTTCCCAGCGGGGGGGCTGAATGAGCAGTACTTC.

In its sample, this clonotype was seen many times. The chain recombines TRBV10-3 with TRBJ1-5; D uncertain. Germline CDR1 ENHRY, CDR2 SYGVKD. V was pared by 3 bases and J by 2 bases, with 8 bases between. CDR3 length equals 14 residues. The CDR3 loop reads CAISDRGGNQPQHF. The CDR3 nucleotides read TGTGCCATCAGTGATCGGGGAGGCAATCAGCCCCAGCATTTT.

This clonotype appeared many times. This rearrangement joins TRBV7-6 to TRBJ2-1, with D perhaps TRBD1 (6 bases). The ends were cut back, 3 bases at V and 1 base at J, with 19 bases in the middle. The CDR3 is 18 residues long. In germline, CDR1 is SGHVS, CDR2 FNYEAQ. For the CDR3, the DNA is TGTGCCAGCAGCTTGGGGCCCCCCCTTACAGGGTCCTACAATGAGCAGTTCTTC. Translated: CASSLGPPLTGSYNEQFF. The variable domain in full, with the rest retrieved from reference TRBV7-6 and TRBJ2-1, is GAGVSQSPRYKVTKRGQDVALRCDPISGHVSLYWYRQALGQGPEFLTYFNYEAQQDKSGLPNDRFSAERPEGSISTLTIQRTEQRDSAMYRCASSLGPPLTGSYNEQFFGPGTRLTVL.

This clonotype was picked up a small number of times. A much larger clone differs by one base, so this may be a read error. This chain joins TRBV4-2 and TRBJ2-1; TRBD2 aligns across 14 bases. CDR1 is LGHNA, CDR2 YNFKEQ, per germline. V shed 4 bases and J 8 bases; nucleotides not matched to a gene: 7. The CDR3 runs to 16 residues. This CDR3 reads CASSPRLAGGRYEQFF. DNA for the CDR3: TGTGCCAGCAGCCCACGACTAGCGGGAGGGCGCTATGAGCAGTTCTTC.

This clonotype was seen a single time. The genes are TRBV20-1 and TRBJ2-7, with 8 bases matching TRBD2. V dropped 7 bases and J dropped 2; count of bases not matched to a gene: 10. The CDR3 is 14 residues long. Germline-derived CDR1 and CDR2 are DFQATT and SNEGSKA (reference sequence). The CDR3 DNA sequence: TGCAGTGTACAGCCGGGGCGGGGGGCCTACGAGCAGTACTTC. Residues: CSVQPGRGAYEQYF.

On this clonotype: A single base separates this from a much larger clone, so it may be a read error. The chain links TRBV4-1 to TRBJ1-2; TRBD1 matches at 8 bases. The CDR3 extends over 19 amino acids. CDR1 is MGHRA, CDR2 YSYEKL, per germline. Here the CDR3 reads CACSQATDRADDPNYGYTF. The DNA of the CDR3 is TGCGCCTGCAGCCAGGCTACGGACAGGGCGGATGATCCTAACTATGGCTACACCTTC.

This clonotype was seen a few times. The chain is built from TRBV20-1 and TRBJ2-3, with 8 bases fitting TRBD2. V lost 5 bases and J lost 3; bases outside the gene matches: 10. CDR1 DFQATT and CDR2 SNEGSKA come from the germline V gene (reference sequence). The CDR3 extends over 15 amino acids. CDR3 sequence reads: CSASGGAGETDTQYF. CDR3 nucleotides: TGCAGTGCTTCCGGGGGGGCCGGGGAAACAGATACGCAGTATTTT.

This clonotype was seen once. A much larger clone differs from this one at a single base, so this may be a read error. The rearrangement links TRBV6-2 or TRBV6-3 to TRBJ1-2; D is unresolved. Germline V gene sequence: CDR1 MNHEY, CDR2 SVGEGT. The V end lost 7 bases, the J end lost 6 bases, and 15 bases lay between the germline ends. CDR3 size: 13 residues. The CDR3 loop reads CASTGSGRHGYTF. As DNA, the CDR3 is TGTGCCAGCACCGGATCCGGGCGCCATGGCTACACCTTC.

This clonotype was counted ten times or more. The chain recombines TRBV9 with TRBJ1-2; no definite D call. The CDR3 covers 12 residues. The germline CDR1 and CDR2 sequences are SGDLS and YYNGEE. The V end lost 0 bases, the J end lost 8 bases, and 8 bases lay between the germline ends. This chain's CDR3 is CASSVARGGYTF. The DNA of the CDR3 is TGTGCCAGCAGCGTAGCCAGAGGGGGCTACACCTTC.